What follows are 24 T cell receptor beta chains derived from one specimen sequenced in a study of blood T cell repertoires in COVID-19. Libraries were prepared by immunoSEQ multiplex PCR; TCRdb keeps only in-frame clonotypes and omits some of them. The profile covers some 55,000 clones, with approximately 90% appearing a single time and about 3.4% taken by the ten largest. Sequenced material: peripheral blood. Receptors were obtained from a human donor in a cohort sampled during active COVID-19.

The chain uses TRBV9 and TRBJ2-3, with D perhaps matching TRBD2 (6 bases). CDR1 is SGDLS, CDR2 YYNGEE, per germline. Trimming took off 0 bases at V and 0 bases at J, with 14 bases between the two ends. The CDR3 length is 17 residues. CDR3 residues: CASSVVGLAESTDTQYF. Written as DNA, the CDR3 is TGTGCCAGCAGCGTAGTAGGTTTAGCGGAGAGCACAGATACGCAGTATTTT.

V is TRBV11-2 and J is TRBJ2-3; no clear D gene. From germline, CDR1 is SGHAT and CDR2 FQNNGV. This CDR3 region has 12 residues. The V and J ends lost 1 base and 4 bases respectively, with 3 bases between them. The CDR3 DNA sequence: TGTGCCAGCAGCTTAGTCTCAGATACGCAGTATTTT. Translated: CASSLVSDTQYF.

As concerns this clone: Other DNA sequences in this specimen translate into the identical CDR3. The chain employs TRBV2 and TRBJ1-2; tentatively, D is TRBD1 (6 bases). CDR1 and CDR2 from the germline V gene are SNHLY and FYNNEI. V was shortened by 0 bases and J by 0 bases, with 11 bases between the two germline ends. The CDR3 is 16 amino acids. In nucleotides, the CDR3 is TGTGCCAGCAGTGAAGCCGGACAGAGGGCTAACTATGGCTACACCTTC. It specifies CASSEAGQRANYGYTF.

The V gene is TRBV7-2, the J gene TRBJ1-1, with D perhaps TRBD1 (5 bases). This CDR3 has 13 amino acids. Trimming shortened V by 8 bases and J by 0 bases, and 10 bases separated the two germline ends. Germline loops: CDR1 SGHTA, CDR2 FQGNSA. CDR3 region: CASQGGLNTEAFF. The CDR3 DNA reads as TGTGCCAGCCAGGGAGGATTGAACACTGAAGCTTTCTTT.

The V gene is TRBV19, the J gene TRBJ1-1; no clear D gene. Germline V CDR1 and CDR2: LNHDA, SQIVND (reference sequence). V was shortened by 5 bases and J by 2 bases, with 9 bases between the two germline ends. The length of the CDR3 is 13 residues. The CDR3 bases are TGTGCCAGTAGTCGGGTACTAAACACTGAAGCTTTCTTT. It specifies CASSRVLNTEAFF.

The chain joins TRBV3-1 (or the pseudogene TRBV3-2) to TRBJ1-3, with 7 nucleotides matching TRBD1. V gave up 4 bases and J gave up 3 bases; unmatched junction bases: 3. Germline-derived CDR1 and CDR2 are LGHDT and YNNKEL (reference sequence). The CDR3 spans 14 residues. CDR3 loop: CASSRQGIGNTIYF. The CDR3 nucleotides are TGTGCCAGCAGCCGACAGGGAATTGGAAACACCATATATTTT.

This chain links TRBV5-1 with TRBJ1-1, with D perhaps matching TRBD1 (5 bases). The CDR3 is 14 residues long. Trimming took off 4 bases at V and 2 bases at J, with 12 bases between the two ends. CDR1 is SGHRS and CDR2 is YFSETQ in the germline V gene. The CDR3 spells CASSPSQGNTEAFF. The CDR3 nucleotides are TGCGCCAGCAGCCCCTCGCAGGGAAACACTGAAGCTTTCTTT.

The V call is TRBV6-5, the J call TRBJ2-7; 7 bases align to TRBD1. Germline V gene lookup returns CDR1 MNHEY and CDR2 SVGAGI. The CDR3 runs 15 residues. Losses at the gene ends were 7 bases for V and 0 bases for J; bases not matched to a gene: 9. CDR3 region: CASNFGTANSYEQYV. The CDR3 DNA reads as TGTGCCAGCAATTTTGGGACAGCCAACTCCTACGAGCAGTACGTC.

The genes are TRBV7-2 and TRBJ1-2; possible D gene TRBD1, 5 bases. Germline values: CDR1 SGHTA, CDR2 FQGNSA. Trimming took off 5 bases at V and 7 bases at J, with 14 bases between the two ends. This CDR3 is 13 amino acids long. The CDR3 loop reads CASSDPGLRGYTF. As DNA, the CDR3 is TGTGCCAGCAGCGATCCGGGACTGCGTGGCTACACCTTC.

The gene calls are TRBV6-2 or TRBV6-3 and TRBJ2-3; 10 bases align to TRBD1. This CDR3 region has 18 residues. Losses at the gene ends were 2 bases for V and 6 bases for J; bases not matched to a gene: 14. Germline CDR1 MNHEY, CDR2 SVGEGT. CDR3 loop: CASSYGYLVGQGRDTQYF. DNA for the CDR3: TGTGCCAGCAGTTACGGATATCTGGTGGGACAGGGGAGGGATACGCAGTATTTT.

This clone showed up just a few times. The gene calls are TRBV6-6 and TRBJ1-5; the match to TRBD1 covers 7 bases. CDR3 length: 15 residues. Germline CDR1 is MNHNY and CDR2 is SVGAGI (reference sequence). Trimming removed 8 bases from V and 0 bases from J; junction bases left unmatched: 7. The CDR3 nucleotides are TGTGCCAGCTTTCACCGACAGGGTAGCAATCAGCCCCAGCATTTT. Translating gives CASFHRQGSNQPQHF.

As for this clone: Distinct nucleotide sequences in the sample also encode this CDR3. The CDR3 loop is CASSKYGSGGSSGSYEQYV. The CDR3 nucleotides are TGTGCCAGCAGCAAATACGGGTCGGGGGGGTCGTCGGGCTCCTACGAGCAGTACGTC. The V gene is TRBV21-1, the J gene TRBJ2-7; the table names TRBD2, a call not compared with the DNA. TRBV21-1 is a known pseudogene. The CDR3 has 19 residues.

The chain carries TRBV5-4 and TRBJ1-6; possibly TRBD1 for D (5 bases). Trimming stripped 4 bases from V and 6 bases from J, with 17 bases between. The germline V gene has CDR1 SGHNT and CDR2 YYREEE (reference sequence). This CDR3 is 16 amino acids long. The CDR3: CASSGGLGRSNSPLHF. The CDR3 nucleotides are TGTGCCAGCAGCGGGGGACTAGGGAGGAGTAATTCACCCCTCCACTTT.

This clone was seen once. The V gene is TRBV10-3, the J gene TRBJ1-1; 8 positions agree with TRBD1. The V segment lost 10 bases and the J segment 1 base; nucleotides outside the gene matches: 11. Germline V gives CDR1 ENHRY, CDR2 SYGVKD. The CDR3 runs to 15 residues. CDR3 in DNA: TGTGCCACGCATTCCGCAGGGGGCTCGAACACTGAAGCTTTCTTT. The encoded protein is CATHSAGGSNTEAFF.

The rearrangement links TRBV15 to TRBJ2-7; 10 positions agree with TRBD2. Trimming cost V 1 base and J 7 bases; bases outside gene matches: 10. This CDR3 is built from 16 residues. CDR1 and CDR2 from the germline V gene are LNHNV and YYDKDF (reference sequence). Here the CDR3 DNA reads TGTGCCACCAGCAGAGGGCCAGCGGGGGGGCGTGGAGAGCAGTACGTC. It codes for CATSRGPAGGRGEQYV.

CDR3 bases: TGCGCCAGCAGCTTAGCTGACGTGACTGGGAACACTGAAGCTTTCTTT. This sequence encodes CASSLADVTGNTEAFF. The rearrangement uses TRBV5-1 and TRBJ1-1; D gene ambiguous. In germline, CDR1 is SGHRS, CDR2 YFSETQ. Trimming took off 2 bases at V and 1 base at J, with 15 bases between the two ends. The CDR3 has 16 amino acids.

V and J are TRBV25-1 and TRBJ1-2, with D possibly TRBD1 on 5 matching bases. The length of the CDR3 is 14 residues. Germline V gene data show CDR1 as MGHDK and CDR2 as SYGVNS. V was trimmed by 5 bases and J by 8 bases, leaving 18 bases between them. The CDR3: CASSMIGTGRGYTF. DNA of the CDR3: TGTGCCAGCAGTATGATTGGCACAGGTCGAGGCTACACCTTC.

V gene TRBV12-3 or TRBV12-4 combines with J gene TRBJ1-1, with D tentatively TRBD1 (5 bases). This CDR3 is built from 13 residues. V was cut by 3 bases and J by 4 bases, with 9 bases left in between. In DNA, the CDR3 is TGTGCCAGCAGTTTTGGGGGGGGCACTGAAGCTTTCTTT. Translating gives CASSFGGGTEAFF.

This clone was detected only once. For the CDR3, the DNA is TGCGCCAGCAGCCAAGTACTGGTCTCCTACGAGCAGTACGTC. Its protein is CASSQVLVSYEQYV. This chain links TRBV4-3 with TRBJ2-7; D gene uncertain. Per germline, CDR1 LGHNA and CDR2 YSLEER. Trimming removed 1 base from V and 0 bases from J, with 7 bases in between. CDR3 length: 14 amino acids.

This rearrangement joins TRBV7-9 to TRBJ1-2, with D perhaps TRBD1 (6 bases). CDR1 is SEHNR and CDR2 is FQNEAQ in the germline V gene (reference sequence). This CDR3 is built from 13 residues. Trimming took 2 bases from V and 8 from J, leaving 12 bases between them. This CDR3 reads CASSLRQGLGYTF. The CDR3 nucleotides are TGTGCCAGCAGCTTAAGGCAGGGGCTGGGCTACACCTTC.

The genes are TRBV11-2 and TRBJ2-7, with a weak D call TRBD2 (6 bases). The CDR3 is made up of 18 amino acids. The germline V gene encodes CDR1 SGHAT and CDR2 FQNNGV. Between the trimmed V and J ends, which lost 6 bases and 0 bases, there was a span of 24 bases. The CDR3 loop reads CASSSGGWNGVISYEQYV. The CDR3 coding sequence is TGTGCCAGCAGTTCCGGAGGGTGGAACGGGGTTATCTCCTACGAGCAGTACGTC.

The V call is TRBV12-5, the J call TRBJ1-1; no firm D call. Trimming left V 8 bases short and J 0 bases short, with 13 bases between. Germline-derived CDR1 and CDR2 are LGHNT and FRNRAP. The CDR3 runs to 14 residues. The CDR3 nucleotides read TGTGCTAGTACTTTGGGCAGGATGAACACTGAAGCTTTCTTT. Amino acids: CASTLGRMNTEAFF.

This chain connects TRBV6-2 or TRBV6-3 to TRBJ1-2; D not certain. V was pared by 4 bases and J by 6 bases, with 12 bases between. This CDR3 has 13 residues. The germline V gene has CDR1 MNHEY and CDR2 SVGEGT. This chain's CDR3 is CASSSWRRHGYTF. The CDR3 DNA follows: TGTGCCAGCAGTTCGTGGAGGCGCCATGGCTACACCTTC.

The J gene is TRBJ1-2, the V gene TRBV5-5; tentative D call: TRBD1 (6 bases). The V end lost 2 bases, the J end lost 8 bases, and 13 bases lay between the germline ends. Germline CDR1 reads SGHKS; CDR2 reads YYEKEE (reference sequence). This CDR3 has 13 amino acids. The CDR3 is CASSFWGRRGYTF. The CDR3 DNA sequence: TGTGCCAGCAGCTTTTGGGGGCGCAGAGGCTACACCTTC.